Presented here are 28 T cell receptor beta chains from one specimen sequenced in a study of blood T cell repertoires in COVID-19. Assay: immunoSEQ multiplex PCR; the TCRdb copy retains only in-frame clones and omits some. The sample carries around 250,000 clones, over 70% recorded once. Specimen: peripheral blood. These receptors originate from a man aged 80 or over with acute or convalescent COVID-19.

V is TRBV30 and J is TRBJ2-7, with 8 bases lining up with TRBD1. V shed 1 base, J shed 5 bases, and the junction held 10 bases outside the gene matches. Germline V gene sequence: CDR1 GTSNPN, CDR2 SVGIG (reference sequence). This CDR3 comprises 15 residues. The CDR3, as DNA: TGTGCCTGGAGTGGCCAGGACAGGGAAGGCGACGAGCAGTACTTC. Its protein product is CAWSGQDREGDEQYF.

CDR3 in amino acids: CASSSSSTDRYYGYTF. CDR3 bases: TGTGCCAGCAGCTCCAGTTCAACGGACAGGTACTATGGCTACACCTTC. The chain is built from TRBV5-8 and TRBJ1-2; TRBD1 aligns across 7 bases. The ends lost 3 bases at V and 3 bases at J; junction bases unmatched: 11. CDR1 is SGHTS and CDR2 is YDEGEE in the germline V gene. This CDR3 comprises 16 residues.

This chain uses TRBV12-5 with TRBJ2-2; TRBD2 matches 8 bases. This CDR3 is built from 16 residues. From germline, CDR1 is LGHNT and CDR2 FRNRAP. V shed 0 bases and J 5 bases; nucleotides not matched to a gene: 5. DNA for the CDR3: TGTGCTAGTGGTTTGGTAAGTAAGCGGGAGACCGGGGAGCTGTTTTTT. This sequence encodes CASGLVSKRETGELFF.

The chain has TRBV25-1 and TRBJ2-7, with D maybe TRBD2 (5 bases). Germline CDR1 reads MGHDK; CDR2 reads SYGVNS. V was clipped by 2 bases and J by 2 bases, with 13 bases between them. The CDR3 sequence is 15 residues long. The CDR3 DNA follows: TGTGCCAGCAGTGAACCCGGGGTTTCGGCCTACGAGCAGTACTTC. Translated, it gives CASSEPGVSAYEQYF.

This chain uses TRBV18 with TRBJ2-6; unclear D gene. The CDR3 runs 16 residues. Germline V gene sequence: CDR1 KGHSH, CDR2 LQKENI. V was clipped by 0 bases and J by 2 bases, with 8 bases between them. CDR3 loop: CASSPPLGPGANVLTF. CDR3 sequence (DNA): TGTGCCAGCTCACCACCGCTTGGCCCTGGGGCCAACGTCCTGACTTTC.

This chain uses TRBV30 with TRBJ1-4; no reliable D call. This CDR3 is 14 amino acids long. Germline CDR1 reads GTSNPN; CDR2 reads SVGIG (reference sequence). Trimming cost V 0 bases and J 0 bases, with 5 bases left between them. In nucleotides, the CDR3 is TGTGCCTGGAGTGTCGTCCCAACTAATGAAAAACTGTTTTTT. It is translated as CAWSVVPTNEKLFF.

This clone has a handful of counts. This chain joins TRBV19 and TRBJ2-7, with D tentatively TRBD2 (5 bases). This CDR3 has 13 amino acids. Looked up from germline, CDR1 is LNHDA and CDR2 is SQIVND (reference sequence). The V end lost 5 bases, the J end lost 7 bases, and 15 bases lay between the germline ends. The CDR3 is CASSFGDPGEQYF. CDR3 sequence (DNA): TGTGCCAGTAGTTTTGGCGACCCGGGGGAGCAGTACTTC.

The chain joins TRBV24-1 to TRBJ2-7; 9 nucleotides align to TRBD1. CDR1 is KGHDR and CDR2 is SFDVKD in the germline V gene. The J segment lost 5 bases and the V segment lost 4 bases, leaving 8 bases of the junction unmatched. The CDR3 loop spans 15 amino acids. The chain's CDR3 is CATSEETGGFNEQYF. The CDR3 DNA sequence: TGTGCCACCAGTGAGGAGACAGGGGGTTTCAACGAGCAGTACTTC.

The V gene is TRBV3-1 (or the pseudogene TRBV3-2), the J gene TRBJ2-3, with TRBD2 matching 9 bases. The germline gives CDR1 LGHDT, CDR2 YNNKEL (reference sequence). The CDR3 sequence is 16 residues long. Trimming took 1 base from V and 2 from J; bases not matched to a gene: 4. The CDR3 sequence: CASSQVSSGNTDTQYF. DNA of the CDR3: TGTGCCAGCAGCCAAGTATCTAGCGGGAACACAGATACGCAGTATTTT.

With respect to this clone: The same CDR3 is also encoded by other DNA sequences in this sample. This sequence joins TRBV27 and TRBJ2-7, with 9 bases matching TRBD2. The CDR3 is 15 residues long. V gave up 3 bases and J gave up 4 bases; unmatched junction bases: 7. Germline V lookup: CDR1 MNHEY, CDR2 SMNVEV (reference sequence). The CDR3 spells CASSFGLAGPYEQYF. For the CDR3, the DNA is TGTGCCAGCAGTTTCGGTCTAGCGGGACCTTACGAGCAGTACTTC.

The J gene is TRBJ1-1, the V gene TRBV7-2, with no clear D. CDR1 and CDR2 from the germline V gene are SGHTA and FQGNSA. The CDR3 length is 13 residues. V lost 0 bases, J lost 9 bases, and 11 bases lay in between. The CDR3 spells CASSLAIQVQAFF. CDR3 DNA: TGTGCCAGCAGCTTAGCGATCCAGGTTCAAGCTTTCTTT.

The chain combines TRBV11-1 with TRBJ2-7, with 12 bases that match TRBD1. This CDR3 comprises 15 residues. Germline-derived CDR1 and CDR2 are SGHAT and FQDESV (reference sequence). With V trimmed by 6 bases and J by 5 bases, 8 bases remained unmatched. The CDR3 spells CASRKGTGGQNEQYF. DNA of the CDR3: TGTGCCAGCAGAAAGGGGACAGGGGGCCAAAACGAGCAGTACTTC.

The CDR3: CASSALGTYSNQPQHF. Written as DNA, the CDR3 is TGTGCCAGCAGTGCCCTGGGCACCTATAGCAATCAGCCCCAGCATTTT. This chain connects TRBV6-1 to TRBJ1-5; D uncertain. Deletions cut 4 bases from V and 0 bases from J, with 13 bases between. The CDR3 extends over 16 amino acids. The germline V gene has CDR1 MNHNS and CDR2 SASEGT.

V is TRBV18 and J is TRBJ2-7; D not certain. There are 15 residues in the CDR3. V was trimmed by 2 bases and J by 0 bases, leaving 11 bases between them. CDR1 KGHSH and CDR2 LQKENI come from the germline V gene. The CDR3 nucleotides read TGTGCCAGCTCACCAAGCCAGGAAAGCTCCTACGAGCAGTACTTC. It codes for CASSPSQESSYEQYF. Complete variable domain (other parts from reference TRBV18 and TRBJ2-7): NAGVMQNPRHLVRRRGQEARLRCSPMKGHSHVYWYRQLPEEGLKFMVYLQKENIIDESGMPKERFSAEFPKEGPSILRIQQVVRGDSAAYFCASSPSQESSYEQYFGPGTRLTVT.

The V call is TRBV29-1, the J call TRBJ2-5, with 8 nucleotides matching TRBD2. J gave up 4 bases and V 6 bases, and 4 bases lay outside the gene matches. The CDR3 loop spans 12 amino acids. Germline V gives CDR1 SQVTM, CDR2 ANQGSEA. Here the CDR3 DNA reads TGCAGCGTGCGGGGGGCGGGAGAGACCCAGTACTTC. Encoded protein: CSVRGAGETQYF.

This clone appeared a single time. The V gene is TRBV5-4, the J gene TRBJ2-7; 7 nucleotides align to TRBD2. Germline V gives CDR1 SGHNT, CDR2 YYREEE (reference sequence). The trim removed 1 base at V and 3 bases at J, leaving 7 bases unmatched. CDR3 length equals 15 residues. CDR3 sequence: CASSLLRGGNYEQYF. CDR3 nucleotide sequence: TGTGCCAGCAGCTTGCTGCGCGGGGGAAACTACGAGCAGTACTTC.

The chain links TRBV28 to TRBJ2-7; 11 bases line up with TRBD1. V trimming: 6 bases; J trimming: 6 bases; junction bases outside the gene matches: 7. Per germline, CDR1 MDHEN and CDR2 SYDVKM. CDR3 length: 14 residues. The CDR3 protein is CASRGTGGSREQYF. The CDR3 DNA sequence: TGTGCCAGCAGGGGGACAGGGGGAAGTCGCGAGCAGTACTTC.

The gene calls are TRBV7-8 and TRBJ2-3; D not certain. Per germline, CDR1 SGHVS and CDR2 FQNEAQ. V was pared by 4 bases and J by 6 bases, with 20 bases between. This CDR3 region has 16 residues. In DNA form, the CDR3 reads TGTGCCAGCAGCTGGGCCGGTCTATCCCCGCAGGATACGCAGTATTTT. This translates into CASSWAGLSPQDTQYF.

The V call is TRBV9, the J call TRBJ1-3, with D hard to call. The germline gives CDR1 SGDLS, CDR2 YYNGEE. Trimming shortened V by 4 bases and J by 0 bases, and 5 bases separated the two germline ends. CDR3 size: 13 residues. CDR3 sequence: CASSTYSGNTIYF. CDR3 in DNA: TGTGCCAGCAGCACATACTCTGGAAACACCATATATTTT.

The rearrangement links TRBV10-3 to TRBJ1-2; D possibly corresponds to TRBD1 (6 bases). Trimming cost V 3 bases and J 4 bases, with 12 bases left between them. The CDR3 covers 14 residues. CDR1 and CDR2 (germline): ENHRY, SYGVKD. As DNA, the CDR3 is TGTGCCATCAGTGATGGGGGGGCGTTCTATGGCTACACCTTC. It codes for CAISDGGAFYGYTF.

This chain connects TRBV18 to TRBJ2-2, with D perhaps matching TRBD1 (6 bases). Germline loops: CDR1 KGHSH, CDR2 LQKENI. CDR3 length: 15 residues. The V and J ends lost 6 bases and 0 bases respectively, with 11 bases between them. The CDR3 bases are TGTGCCAGCTCCGGGACACGCGCGAACACCGGGGAGCTGTTTTTT. Translating gives CASSGTRANTGELFF.

The rearrangement links TRBV10-2 to TRBJ1-1; no reliable D call. Per the germline V gene, CDR1 is WSHSY and CDR2 is SAAADI. Trimming pared 1 base from V and 1 base from J, leaving 7 bases between. This CDR3 region has 14 residues. CDR3 sequence reads: CASSELGGNTEAFF. The CDR3 DNA is TGCGCCAGCAGTGAGTTAGGAGGGAACACTGAAGCTTTCTTT.

This chain connects TRBV28 to TRBJ1-4; D is uncertain. The CDR3 is made up of 14 amino acids. Trimming stripped 4 bases from V and 4 bases from J, with 10 bases between. The germline V gene encodes CDR1 MDHEN and CDR2 SYDVKM. The CDR3: CASSSRRINEKLFF. CDR3 nucleotide sequence: TGTGCCAGCAGTTCTCGCAGAATTAATGAAAAACTGTTTTTT. Using reference TRBV28 and TRBJ1-4 for the parts outside the CDR3, the full variable domain is DVKVTQSSRYLVKRTGEKVFLECVQDMDHENMFWYRQDPGLGLRLIYFSYDVKMKEKGDIPEGYSVSREKKERFSLILESASTNQTSMYLCASSSRRINEKLFFGSGTQLSVL.

The chain is built from TRBV6-5 and TRBJ2-7; 9 bases map to TRBD1. V trimming: 6 bases; J trimming: 2 bases; junction bases outside the gene matches: 8. The CDR3 has 15 residues. Germline values: CDR1 MNHEY, CDR2 SVGAGI. CDR3 amino acids: CASSKGTGWTYEQYF. CDR3 coding DNA: TGTGCCAGCAGCAAGGGGACAGGGTGGACCTACGAGCAGTACTTC.

The chain has TRBV24-1 and TRBJ1-4; 9 bases agree with TRBD1. Unmatched junction bases numbered 13, after V lost 2 bases and J lost 10 bases. CDR1 and CDR2 (germline): KGHDR, SFDVKD. The CDR3 is made up of 17 amino acids. For the CDR3, the DNA is TGTGCCACCAGTGATTCCCGATGGTTGGACAGGGGCGTAAAACTGTTTTTT. Residues: CATSDSRWLDRGVKLFF.

The chain has TRBV2 and TRBJ2-5, with 11 bases aligning to TRBD2. Trimming cost V 6 bases and J 5 bases; bases outside gene matches: 8. CDR1 SNHLY and CDR2 FYNNEI come from the germline V gene. CDR3 length equals 15 residues. CDR3 amino acids: CASRTSGGPHETQYF. The CDR3 DNA is TGTGCCAGCAGAACTAGCGGGGGCCCTCACGAGACCCAGTACTTC.

The chain links TRBV6-5 to TRBJ2-7; D is perhaps TRBD1 (5 bases). CDR1 is MNHEY and CDR2 is SVGAGI in the germline V gene. The CDR3 length is 16 residues. The V end lost 0 bases, the J end lost 4 bases, and 16 bases lay between the germline ends. The CDR3, as DNA: TGTGCCAGCAGTTACTCGTTGGGGCCCCGTGGTTACGAGCAGTACTTC. Its translation: CASSYSLGPRGYEQYF.

About this clone itself: Other DNA sequences of this sample code for an identical CDR3. V and J are TRBV3-1 (or the pseudogene TRBV3-2) and TRBJ2-7; D unresolved. The ends were cut back, 3 bases at V and 4 bases at J, with 4 bases in the middle. Per the germline V gene, CDR1 is LGHDT and CDR2 is YNNKEL (reference sequence). The length of the CDR3 is 11 residues. The CDR3 here is CASSQYYEQYF. CDR3 DNA sequence: TGTGCCAGCAGCCAGTATTACGAGCAGTACTTC.